A single sample is the source of the 27 T cell receptor beta chains below, sequenced in a study of blood T cell repertoires in COVID-19. Measured with immunoSEQ multiplex PCR; TCRdb has only the in-frame clones, and not every one. The table has 200,000 to 250,000 clones, around 84% seen once. Sequenced input: PBMCs or T cells enriched from blood (not recorded which). These receptors came from a young man with acute COVID-19.

V and J are TRBV5-4 and TRBJ2-5; possible D gene TRBD1, 5 bases. V shed 0 bases and J shed 1 base, with 7 bases lying between them. Germline loops: CDR1 SGHNT, CDR2 YYREEE (reference sequence). This CDR3 contains 14 residues. The DNA of the CDR3 is TGTGCCAGCAGCTTGGAGGGGCGCCAAGAGACCCAGTACTTC. It is translated as CASSLEGRQETQYF.

This clone came up a few times. The chain employs TRBV9 and TRBJ1-2; 9 nucleotides agree with TRBD1. The germline CDR1 and CDR2 sequences are SGDLS and YYNGEE. The CDR3 sequence is 18 residues long. V was pared by 0 bases and J by 2 bases, with 11 bases of the junction left unmatched. The CDR3 spells CASSVAPEPGQGNYGYTF. The CDR3, as DNA: TGTGCCAGCAGCGTAGCTCCCGAGCCGGGACAGGGCAACTATGGCTACACCTTC.

This sequence joins TRBV30 and TRBJ2-2; possible D gene TRBD1, 6 bases. The germline V gene has CDR1 GTSNPN and CDR2 SVGIG (reference sequence). The CDR3 consists of 12 residues. V was shortened by 4 bases and J by 3 bases, with 6 bases between the two germline ends. CDR3 sequence (DNA): TGTGCCTGGAACAGGGACACCGGGGAGCTGTTTTTT. The encoded protein is CAWNRDTGELFF.

This chain joins TRBV5-6 and TRBJ1-3; D is perhaps TRBD1 (5 bases). The CDR3 contains 16 residues. The germline V and J ends were trimmed by 0 bases and 5 bases, with 15 bases remaining between them. Germline CDR1 reads SGHDT; CDR2 reads YYEEEE. In DNA, the CDR3 is TGTGCCAGCAGCTTGGAGGGTACAGGAATCAGAAACACCATATATTTT. It codes for CASSLEGTGIRNTIYF.

This clone was detected only a few times. The chain is built from TRBV18 and TRBJ2-7, with a tentative D call TRBD2 (6 bases). V lost 2 bases, J lost 10 bases, and 9 bases lay in between. Germline-derived CDR1 and CDR2 are KGHSH and LQKENI. This CDR3 is built from 11 residues. Here the CDR3 reads CASSPTGSQYF. CDR3 coding DNA: TGTGCCAGCTCACCAACCGGGAGCCAGTACTTC.

This clone was seen a single time. V gene TRBV7-9 combines with J gene TRBJ1-2, with 7 bases fitting TRBD1. The V gene's germline CDR1 is SEHNR and CDR2 FQNEAQ (reference sequence). V shed 1 base, J shed 8 bases, and the junction held 7 bases outside the gene matches. This CDR3 contains 14 residues. In DNA form, the CDR3 reads TGTGCCAGCAGCTTAGAAGGGGGCGCAAGAGGCTACACCTTC. As protein: CASSLEGGARGYTF.

This chain connects TRBV12-3 or TRBV12-4 to TRBJ2-3, with 9 bases identical to TRBD2. Unmatched junction bases numbered 6, after V lost 8 bases and J lost 6 bases. The CDR3 sequence is 13 residues long. CDR3 coding DNA: TGTGCCAGCGGGGGACTAGCAGGCGATACGCAGTATTTT. Translated, it gives CASGGLAGDTQYF.

This chain connects TRBV9 to TRBJ1-3; D gene uncertain. The V gene's germline CDR1 is SGDLS and CDR2 YYNGEE. This CDR3 is 14 amino acids long. V lost 0 bases and J lost 3, with 7 bases in between. CDR3 residues: CASSVDGVGNTIYF. CDR3 in DNA: TGTGCCAGCAGCGTAGACGGAGTTGGAAACACCATATATTTT.

J is TRBJ2-7 and V is TRBV11-2; weak D call: TRBD1 (5 bases). The CDR3 sequence is 15 residues long. Germline V gene data show CDR1 as SGHAT and CDR2 as FQNNGV. V was trimmed by 3 bases and J by 5 bases, leaving 17 bases between them. The CDR3 nucleotides are TGTGCCAGCAGCTTCCAGGGTAAAAAAGTCGACGAGCAGTACTTC. Translation gives CASSFQGKKVDEQYF.

J is TRBJ2-7 and V is TRBV5-4, with D possibly being TRBD2 (6 bases). Germline V gene lookup returns CDR1 SGHNT and CDR2 YYREEE (reference sequence). Deletions cut 0 bases from V and 1 base from J, with 8 bases between. CDR3 length: 14 residues. The CDR3 DNA follows: TGTGCCAGCAGCTTGGGGCGGGGATCCTACGAGCAGTACTTC. Its translation: CASSLGRGSYEQYF.

This clone was picked up one time. The CDR3 loop is CASSGARGGTAETQYF. In nucleotides, the CDR3 is TGTGCCAGCAGTGGCGCGCGGGGGGGCACTGCAGAGACCCAGTACTTC. The chain carries TRBV25-1 and TRBJ2-5, with 9 positions matching TRBD2. The CDR3 has 16 residues. The germline gives CDR1 MGHDK, CDR2 SYGVNS. The V gene end was trimmed by 4 bases and the J gene end by 4 bases; junction bases not matched to a gene: 10.

The J gene is TRBJ1-3, the V gene TRBV19; perhaps TRBD1 as D (6 bases). Germline CDR1 reads LNHDA; CDR2 reads SQIVND (reference sequence). This CDR3 comprises 14 residues. V was clipped by 7 bases and J by 4 bases, with 14 bases between them. The CDR3 DNA reads TGTGCCAGTATGGGAGACAGGCCGGGAAACACCATATATTTT. Encoded protein: CASMGDRPGNTIYF.

The chain recombines TRBV28 with TRBJ2-7; perhaps TRBD1 as D (5 bases). Between the trimmed V and J ends, which lost 3 bases and 2 bases, there was a span of 11 bases. Per the germline V gene, CDR1 is MDHEN and CDR2 is SYDVKM. This CDR3 contains 14 residues. The CDR3 region has the DNA TGTGCCAGCAGTTTCACAGGCCCCCCCTACGAGCAGTACTTC. Protein: CASSFTGPPYEQYF.

The chain employs TRBV7-9 and TRBJ2-5, with D uncertain. In germline, CDR1 is SEHNR, CDR2 FQNEAQ (reference sequence). Trimming cost V 3 bases and J 4 bases, with 12 bases left between them. CDR3 length equals 14 residues. The CDR3 reads CASSFRPVTETQYF. CDR3 DNA: TGTGCCAGCAGCTTCCGCCCAGTAACAGAGACCCAGTACTTC.

The DNA for the CDR3 is TGTGCCAGCAGTCGACCGCAGGGGAACACTGAAGCTTTCTTT. This sequence encodes CASSRPQGNTEAFF. V is TRBV6-5 and J is TRBJ1-1; possible D gene TRBD1, 5 bases. V was trimmed by 5 bases and J by 1 base, leaving 11 bases between them. This CDR3 has 14 residues. Germline V gene sequence: CDR1 MNHEY, CDR2 SVGAGI.

V is TRBV7-2 and J is TRBJ2-7; the D is unclear. CDR3 length: 15 amino acids. Germline V gene data show CDR1 as SGHTA and CDR2 as FQGNSA. Between the trimmed V and J ends, which lost 5 bases and 6 bases, there was a span of 20 bases. CDR3: CASSVTANAAAEQYF. DNA of the CDR3: TGTGCCAGCAGCGTAACGGCCAACGCGGCCGCCGAGCAGTACTTC.

V and J are TRBV27 and TRBJ1-2; TRBD1 is a possible D gene (5 bases). From germline, CDR1 is MNHEY and CDR2 SMNVEV (reference sequence). CDR3 length: 16 residues. The V and J ends lost 0 bases and 0 bases respectively, with 11 bases between them. As DNA, the CDR3 is TGTGCCAGCAGTTTATCGGCGACAGATTCTAACTATGGCTACACCTTC. Translating gives CASSLSATDSNYGYTF.

The chain has TRBV10-3 and TRBJ2-7, with 8 bases identical to TRBD1. This CDR3 spans 15 amino acids. With V trimmed by 0 bases and J by 3 bases, 4 bases remained unmatched. Looked up from germline, CDR1 is ENHRY and CDR2 is SYGVKD. The CDR3 region is CAISESGTGHYEQYF. For the CDR3, the DNA is TGTGCCATCAGTGAGTCAGGGACAGGTCACTACGAGCAGTACTTC.

J is TRBJ1-2 and V is TRBV30; 7 positions agree with TRBD1. V lost 6 bases to trimming and J lost 2 bases; unmatched junction nucleotides: 9. Germline CDR1 reads GTSNPN; CDR2 reads SVGIG (reference sequence). The CDR3 runs to 14 residues. CDR3 DNA: TGTGCCTGTAAGGCATGGGACAGAAACTATGGCTACACCTTC. Amino acids: CACKAWDRNYGYTF.

This chain connects TRBV7-2 to TRBJ2-1; 10 bases match TRBD2. V shed 2 bases and J 7 bases; nucleotides not matched to a gene: 8. This CDR3 is 16 amino acids long. The V gene's germline CDR1 is SGHTA and CDR2 FQGNSA. The CDR3 nucleotides read TGTGCCAGCAGCTTATCTTCTAGCGGGGGAGGGAATGAGCAGTTCTTC. Its translation is CASSLSSSGGGNEQFF.

The rearrangement links TRBV2 to TRBJ1-2; no reliable D call. Looked up from germline, CDR1 is SNHLY and CDR2 is FYNNEI. Trimming stripped 4 bases from V and 1 base from J, with 4 bases between. The length of the CDR3 is 12 residues. CDR3 coding DNA: TGTGCCAGCAGTGCGCGTAACTATGGCTACACCTTC. Amino acid sequence: CASSARNYGYTF.

This clone was recorded only once. The rearrangement joins TRBV21-1 to TRBJ2-5; the table names TRBD1, a call not compared with the DNA. TRBV21-1 is labeled a pseudogene. This CDR3 is built from 14 residues. CDR3 bases: TGTGCCAGCAGTCGGGACAGGGACCAAGAGACCCAGTACTTC. Its translation: CASSRDRDQETQYF.

This clone has more than one count but fewer than ten. The chain recombines TRBV14 with TRBJ2-3; TRBD2 matches at 9 bases. Germline V gives CDR1 SGHDN, CDR2 FVKESK. The junction had 4 bases not matched to a gene; V was cut back by 4 bases and J by 5 bases. This CDR3 is 14 amino acids long. CDR3 in DNA: TGTGCCAGCAGCCTGACTAGCGGATTAGATACGCAGTATTTT. Translating it yields CASSLTSGLDTQYF.

The V gene is TRBV13, the J gene TRBJ1-2; D not resolved. Between the trimmed V and J ends, which lost 2 bases and 8 bases, there was a span of 27 bases. This CDR3 is 18 amino acids long. Germline-derived CDR1 and CDR2 are PRHDT and FYEKMQ (reference sequence). The CDR3 DNA reads TGTGCCAGCAGCTTATTAGATTACTCGGTTGGTCGATCGTTCGGCTACACCTTC. Translating it yields CASSLLDYSVGRSFGYTF.

This chain uses TRBV5-6 with TRBJ2-1; TRBD1 is a possible D gene (6 bases). Trimming stripped 4 bases from V and 4 bases from J, with 18 bases between. This CDR3 contains 16 residues. CDR1 is SGHDT and CDR2 is YYEEEE in the germline V gene. The CDR3 is CASSQGHGPRYNEQFF. CDR3 coding DNA: TGTGCCAGCAGCCAGGGGCACGGCCCACGGTACAATGAGCAGTTCTTC.

The chain is built from TRBV4-1 and TRBJ1-1; 9 nucleotides align to TRBD1. The CDR3 is 18 residues long. Germline trimming cut 1 base from V and 4 bases from J; bases unmatched to any gene: 13. From germline, CDR1 is MGHRA and CDR2 YSYEKL. The CDR3 region has the DNA TGCGCCAGCAGCCAAGCCGGCTTACAGGGGGCGTTGGTCACTGAAGCTTTCTTT. The encoded protein is CASSQAGLQGALVTEAFF.

The V call is TRBV18, the J call TRBJ2-7, with TRBD2 matching 9 bases. With 3 bases clipped from V and 6 bases from J, the junction kept 15 bases outside the gene matches. The CDR3 runs 17 residues. Germline V gene lookup returns CDR1 KGHSH and CDR2 LQKENI. The CDR3 nucleotides are TGTGCCAGCTCACCCCCATTGGCGGGGGGGCCTGAGTTCGAGCAGTACTTC. It specifies CASSPPLAGGPEFEQYF.